Following are 10 T cell receptor beta chains from one sample sequenced in a study of T-cell reconstitution after alpha-beta-depleted transplantation in children. A library of TCRbeta sequences, prepared with unique molecular identifiers, was generated. TCRdb reprocessed the PCR reads with MiXCR, giving one entry per CDR3 protein. The sample shows a few hundred thousand distinct CDR3 sequences, about 9.6% of them seen only once. The sample in question was PBMCs from the stem cell graft donor, obtained from the stem cell graft. These receptor sequences come from a human donor who donated a stem cell graft to a child with SCID.

This clonotype was counted many times. The chain is built from TRBV5-6 and TRBJ2-7; D is undetermined. The V end was cut by 2 bases, the J end by 3 bases, with 9 bases between. The CDR3 has 13 residues. Per germline, CDR1 SGHDT and CDR2 YYEEEE. For the CDR3, the DNA is TGTGCCAGCAGCTTTTTAGTGGTCTACGAGCAGTACTTC. Its protein is CASSFLVVYEQYF.

This clonotype was detected ten times or more. The chain carries TRBV7-9 and TRBJ1-1; 9 bases agree with TRBD1. CDR1 and CDR2 from the germline V gene are SEHNR and FQNEAQ (reference sequence). The CDR3 length is 16 residues. V was clipped by 5 bases and J by 2 bases; unmatched bases: 9. CDR3 in DNA: TGTGCCAGCAGCCCGTACAGGGGGCTATACAACACTGAAGCTTTCTTT. The encoded protein is CASSPYRGLYNTEAFF.

This clonotype was seen ten or more times. The chain joins TRBV12-3 or TRBV12-4 to TRBJ1-2, with 10 bases matching TRBD1. V lost 1 base to trimming and J lost 8 bases; unmatched junction nucleotides: 4. The CDR3 has 14 amino acids. CDR3 sequence (DNA): TGTGCCAGCAGTTTAGGACAGGGGGCGAGGGGCTACACCTTC. Protein product: CASSLGQGARGYTF.

This clonotype was seen at least ten times. The gene calls are TRBV5-1 and TRBJ1-6; D is undetermined. This CDR3 has 15 amino acids. Germline CDR1 reads SGHRS; CDR2 reads YFSETQ. Trimming removed 0 bases from V and 6 bases from J, with 10 bases in between. CDR3 in DNA: TGCGCCAGCAGCTTGGAATTTAGTCTTAATTCACCCCTCCACTTT. It codes for CASSLEFSLNSPLHF.

This clonotype has ten or more counts. This chain connects TRBV20-1 to TRBJ2-3; possible D gene TRBD2, 5 bases. Germline V CDR1 and CDR2: DFQATT, SNEGSKA (reference sequence). This CDR3 spans 14 amino acids. The germline V and J ends were trimmed by 3 bases and 0 bases, with 10 bases remaining between them. DNA of the CDR3: TGCAGTGCTAGTTTGCGCGGGAGCACAGATACGCAGTATTTT. It is translated as CSASLRGSTDTQYF.

This clonotype showed up many times. The V and J genes are TRBV7-8 and TRBJ2-5; the match to TRBD2 covers 7 bases. V shed 5 bases, J shed 4 bases, and the junction held 10 bases outside the gene matches. From germline, CDR1 is SGHVS and CDR2 FQNEAQ. CDR3 size: 15 residues. The CDR3: CASSVGGAGRETQYF. The DNA of the CDR3 is TGTGCCAGCAGCGTAGGCGGAGCGGGGAGAGAGACCCAGTACTTC.

This clonotype was recorded many times. The chain joins TRBV5-1 to TRBJ1-1, with 9 nucleotides matching TRBD1. The V gene end was trimmed by 3 bases and the J gene end by 5 bases; junction bases not matched to a gene: 11. The CDR3 has 16 residues. The germline CDR1 and CDR2 sequences are SGHRS and YFSETQ. CDR3 amino acids: CASSSTGGPSGTEAFF. The DNA for the CDR3 is TGCGCCAGCAGCTCTACAGGGGGCCCCTCGGGGACTGAAGCTTTCTTT. Variable domain in full (rest from reference TRBV5-1 and TRBJ1-1): KAGVTQTPRYLIKTRGQQVTLSCSPISGHRSVSWYQQTPGQGLQFLFEYFSETQRNKGNFPGRFSGRQFSNSRSEMNVSTLELGDSALYLCASSSTGGPSGTEAFFGQGTRLTVV.

V is TRBV7-2 and J is TRBJ2-7, with unresolved D. Trimming left V 0 bases short and J 0 bases short, with 3 bases between. The CDR3 sequence is 13 residues long. Germline CDR1 SGHTA, CDR2 FQGNSA. This CDR3 is CASSLAYSYEQYF. CDR3 in DNA: TGTGCCAGCAGCTTAGCCTACTCCTACGAGCAGTACTTC.

This clonotype was seen repeatedly, ten times or more. This sequence joins TRBV5-1 and TRBJ2-2; D not certain. The V gene lost 0 bases and the J gene lost 6 bases, with 12 bases spanning the gap. The CDR3 runs to 15 residues. CDR1 SGHRS and CDR2 YFSETQ come from the germline V gene. This chain's CDR3 is CASSLVAVPPGELFF. Written as DNA, the CDR3 is TGCGCCAGCAGCTTGGTGGCTGTCCCCCCCGGGGAGCTGTTTTTT.

This clonotype has at least ten counts. The chain recombines TRBV28 with TRBJ1-5, with D hard to call. This CDR3 region has 11 residues. CDR1 is MDHEN and CDR2 is SYDVKM in the germline V gene. Trimming removed 6 bases at V and 7 bases at J, with 7 bases between. CDR3 residues: CASRAGQPQHF. The CDR3 DNA sequence: TGTGCCAGCAGGGCGGGGCAGCCCCAGCATTTT. The entire variable domain, with the rest obtained from reference TRBV28 and TRBJ1-5, is as follows: DVKVTQSSRYLVKRTGEKVFLECVQDMDHENMFWYRQDPGLGLRLIYFSYDVKMKEKGDIPEGYSVSREKKERFSLILESASTNQTSMYLCASRAGQPQHFGDGTRLSIL.